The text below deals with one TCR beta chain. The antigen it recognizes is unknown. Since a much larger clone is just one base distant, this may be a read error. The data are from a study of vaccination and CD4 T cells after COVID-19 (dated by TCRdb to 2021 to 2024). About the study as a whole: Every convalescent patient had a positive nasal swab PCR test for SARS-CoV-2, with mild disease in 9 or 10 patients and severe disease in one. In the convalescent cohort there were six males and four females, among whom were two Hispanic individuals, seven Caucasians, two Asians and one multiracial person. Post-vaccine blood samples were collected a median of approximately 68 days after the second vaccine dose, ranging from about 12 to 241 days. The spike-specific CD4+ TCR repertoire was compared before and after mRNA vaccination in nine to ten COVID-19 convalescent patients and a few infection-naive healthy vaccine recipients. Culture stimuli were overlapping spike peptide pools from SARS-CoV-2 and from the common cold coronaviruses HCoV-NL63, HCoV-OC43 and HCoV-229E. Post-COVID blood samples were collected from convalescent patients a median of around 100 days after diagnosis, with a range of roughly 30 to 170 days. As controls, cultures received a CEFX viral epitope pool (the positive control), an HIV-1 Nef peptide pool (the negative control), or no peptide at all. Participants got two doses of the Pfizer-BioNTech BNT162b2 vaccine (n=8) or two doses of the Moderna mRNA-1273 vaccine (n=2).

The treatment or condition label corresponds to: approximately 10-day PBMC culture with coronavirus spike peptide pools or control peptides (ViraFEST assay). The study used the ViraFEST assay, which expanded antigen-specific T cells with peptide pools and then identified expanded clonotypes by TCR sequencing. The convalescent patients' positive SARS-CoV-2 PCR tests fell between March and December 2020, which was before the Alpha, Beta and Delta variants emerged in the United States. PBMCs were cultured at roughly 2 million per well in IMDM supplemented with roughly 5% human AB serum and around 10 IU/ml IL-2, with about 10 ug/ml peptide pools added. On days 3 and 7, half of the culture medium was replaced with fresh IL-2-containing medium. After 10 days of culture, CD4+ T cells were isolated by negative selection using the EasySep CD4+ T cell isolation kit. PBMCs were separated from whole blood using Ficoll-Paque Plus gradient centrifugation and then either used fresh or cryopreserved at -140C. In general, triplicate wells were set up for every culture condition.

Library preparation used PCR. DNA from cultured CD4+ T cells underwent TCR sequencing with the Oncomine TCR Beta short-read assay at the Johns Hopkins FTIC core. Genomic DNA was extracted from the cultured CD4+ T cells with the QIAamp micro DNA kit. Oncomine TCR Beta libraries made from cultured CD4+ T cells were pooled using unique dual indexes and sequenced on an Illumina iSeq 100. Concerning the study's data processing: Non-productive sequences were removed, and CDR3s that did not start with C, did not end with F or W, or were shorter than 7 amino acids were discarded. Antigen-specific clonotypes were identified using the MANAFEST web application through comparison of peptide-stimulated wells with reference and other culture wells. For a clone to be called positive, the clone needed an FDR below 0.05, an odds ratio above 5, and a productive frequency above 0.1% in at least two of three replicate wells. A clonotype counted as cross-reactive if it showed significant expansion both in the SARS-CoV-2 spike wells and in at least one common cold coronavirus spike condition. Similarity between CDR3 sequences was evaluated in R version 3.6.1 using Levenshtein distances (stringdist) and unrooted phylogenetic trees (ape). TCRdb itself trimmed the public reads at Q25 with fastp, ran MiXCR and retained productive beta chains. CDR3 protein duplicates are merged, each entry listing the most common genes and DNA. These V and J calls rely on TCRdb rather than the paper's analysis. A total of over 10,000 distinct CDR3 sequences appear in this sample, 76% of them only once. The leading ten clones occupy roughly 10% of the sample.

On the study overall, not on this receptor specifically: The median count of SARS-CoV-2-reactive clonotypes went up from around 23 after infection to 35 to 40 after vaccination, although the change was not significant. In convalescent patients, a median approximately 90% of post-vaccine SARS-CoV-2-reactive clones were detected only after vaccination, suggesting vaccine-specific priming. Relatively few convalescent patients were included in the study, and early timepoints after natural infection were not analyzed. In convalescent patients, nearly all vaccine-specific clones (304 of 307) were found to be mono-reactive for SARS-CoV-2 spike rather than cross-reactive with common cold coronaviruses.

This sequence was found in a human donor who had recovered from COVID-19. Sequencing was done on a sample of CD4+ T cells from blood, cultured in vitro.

The CDR3 reads as follows: CASSFAFGMAFF. The DNA sequence follows: TGTGCCAGCAGTTTCGCCTTCGGAATGGCTTTCTTT. Rearrangement joined TRBV27 to TRBJ1-1; the D gene remains uncertain. The cysteine opens and the phenylalanine closes a CDR3 of 12 amino acids. Only the CDR3 region is kept as DNA, spanning 36 bases read in frame from base 1. V gives up 3 bases and J gives up 11 bases, and the segment between their germline ends measures 13 bases. Reading the germline V gene (reference sequence) gives CDR1 MNHEY and CDR2 SMNVEV.